The 3 T cell receptor beta chains presented below share a single source sample, sequenced in a study of shared clonotypes between healthy human individuals. Sequencing was performed with immunoSEQ multiplex PCR; in TCRdb, only in-frame clones are kept and a portion is missing. The data hold about half a million clones, with around 79% observed a single time. What was sequenced was PBMCs. The receptors stem from a woman in her forties in good health. Some clones in this sample may be carry-over from other donors' samples.

The chain combines TRBV5-1 with TRBJ2-7; D not certain. This CDR3 is 13 amino acids long. Looked up from germline, CDR1 is SGHRS and CDR2 is YFSETQ. Deletions cut 7 bases from V and 7 bases from J, with 18 bases between. The CDR3 spells CASGLVTVGEQYF. The CDR3, as DNA: TGCGCCAGCGGTCTTGTTACGGTGGGGGAGCAGTACTTC. Together with reference TRBV5-1 and TRBJ2-7, the CDR3 gives the full variable domain: KAGVTQTPRYLIKTRGQQVTLSCSPISGHRSVSWYQQTPGQGLQFLFEYFSETQRNKGNFPGRFSGRQFSNSRSEMNVSTLELGDSALYLCASGLVTVGEQYFGPGTRLTVT.

This chain joins TRBV6-5 and TRBJ1-5; TRBD1 is a possible D gene (6 bases). This CDR3 is built from 14 residues. Trimming took off 6 bases at V and 10 bases at J, with 19 bases between the two ends. Germline CDR1 reads MNHEY; CDR2 reads SVGAGI. CDR3 in DNA: TGTGCCAGCAGCGCCGGGGCGGGGGGCAAACCCCAGCATTTT. Translated, it gives CASSAGAGGKPQHF.

The chain recombines TRBV19 with TRBJ1-2; D not resolved. Per the germline V gene, CDR1 is LNHDA and CDR2 is SQIVND (reference sequence). This CDR3 is built from 16 residues. Trimming shortened V by 5 bases and J by 0 bases, and 16 bases separated the two germline ends. CDR3 sequence reads: CASSDARVGANYGYTF. In DNA form, the CDR3 reads TGTGCCAGTAGTGATGCTCGGGTGGGCGCTAACTATGGCTACACCTTC.